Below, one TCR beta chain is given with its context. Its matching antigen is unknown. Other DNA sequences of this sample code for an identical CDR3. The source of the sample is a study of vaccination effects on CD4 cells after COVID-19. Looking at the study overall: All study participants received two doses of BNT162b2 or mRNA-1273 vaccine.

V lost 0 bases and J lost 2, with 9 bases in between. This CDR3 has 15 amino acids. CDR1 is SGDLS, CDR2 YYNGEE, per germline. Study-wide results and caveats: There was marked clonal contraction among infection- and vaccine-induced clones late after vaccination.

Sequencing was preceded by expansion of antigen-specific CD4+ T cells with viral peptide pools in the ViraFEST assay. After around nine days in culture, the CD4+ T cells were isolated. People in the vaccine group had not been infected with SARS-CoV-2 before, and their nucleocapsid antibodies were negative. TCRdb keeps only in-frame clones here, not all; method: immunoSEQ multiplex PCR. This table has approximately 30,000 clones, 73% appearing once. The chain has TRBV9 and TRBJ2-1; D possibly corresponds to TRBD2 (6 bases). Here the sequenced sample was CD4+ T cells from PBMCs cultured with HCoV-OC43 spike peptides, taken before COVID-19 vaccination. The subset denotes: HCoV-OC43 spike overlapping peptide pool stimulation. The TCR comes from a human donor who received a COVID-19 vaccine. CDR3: CASSVVGGTYNEQFF. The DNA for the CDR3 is TGTGCCAGCAGCGTAGTTGGCGGGACCTACAATGAGCAGTTCTTC.